What follows are 26 T cell receptor beta chains derived from one specimen sequenced in a study of vaccination effects on CD4 cells after COVID-19. After expansion with viral peptide pools in the ViraFEST assay, antigen-specific CD4+ T cells were sequenced. Cultured cells yielded isolated CD4+ T cells after less than 11 days. Participants got two doses of BNT162b2 or mRNA-1273 vaccine. Their target antigens are unknown. This table comes from immunoSEQ multiplex PCR, and its TCRdb copy is limited to in-frame clones, with some not included. The data hold some 30,000 clones, with roughly 80% observed a single time. The sequenced sample was CD4+ T cells from PBMCs cultured with SARS-CoV-2 spike peptides, obtained after COVID-19 vaccination. Receptors originate from a human donor who received a COVID-19 vaccine. Some clones in this sample may be carry-over from other donors' samples.

The sample holds a few counts of this clone. The genes are TRBV12-3 or TRBV12-4 and TRBJ2-7; TRBD1 aligns across 8 bases. CDR3 length: 11 residues. Trimming took 6 bases from V and 9 from J; bases not matched to a gene: 4. CDR3 sequence: CASSTGGTQYV. The CDR3 DNA follows: TGTGCCAGCAGCACAGGGGGAACGCAGTACGTC.

The J gene is TRBJ1-4, the V gene TRBV18; 11 bases are a match to TRBD1. This CDR3 contains 14 residues. The germline gives CDR1 KGHSH, CDR2 LQKENI. After removal of 7 bases from V and 7 bases from J, the junction contained 5 bases not matched to a gene. The CDR3 bases are TGTGCCAGCTACTCCGGACAGGGGGCTGAAAAACTGTTTTTT. This translates into CASYSGQGAEKLFF.

The sample holds a few counts of this clone. This chain links TRBV10-1 with TRBJ1-2, with D unresolved. The germline V gene has CDR1 WNHNN and CDR2 SYGVQD (reference sequence). This CDR3 spans 13 amino acids. The V end lost 3 bases, the J end lost 1 base, and 6 bases lay between the germline ends. The CDR3 DNA reads TGCGCCAGCAGTGATAACAGTAACTATGGCTACACCTTC. It encodes CASSDNSNYGYTF.

The table lists this clone with a count of one. The J gene is TRBJ1-3, the V gene TRBV7-2; no clear D. Germline loops: CDR1 SGHTA, CDR2 FQGNSA. CDR3 size: 14 residues. V dropped 1 base and J dropped 1 base, with 5 bases sitting between them. The CDR3 sequence is CASSLGSSGNTIYF. CDR3 in DNA: TGTGCCAGCAGCTTAGGAAGTTCTGGAAACACCATATATTTT.

V is TRBV7-9 and J is TRBJ1-2; TRBD1 matches 7 bases. The V and J ends lost 5 bases and 4 bases, in that order; junction bases with no gene match: 10. Per germline, CDR1 SEHNR and CDR2 FQNEAQ (reference sequence). CDR3 length equals 15 residues. Here the CDR3 DNA reads TGTGCCAGCAGCCAAGCCACAGGGGTAGGCTATGGCTACACCTTC. Its protein product is CASSQATGVGYGYTF.

The genes are TRBV7-2 and TRBJ2-5; 10 nucleotides match TRBD1. Germline trimming cut 5 bases from V and 5 bases from J; bases unmatched to any gene: 11. This CDR3 is 16 amino acids long. Germline V CDR1 and CDR2: SGHTA, FQGNSA. The CDR3 spells CASSLLPGQGLETQYF. The DNA of the CDR3 is TGTGCCAGCAGCCTGCTTCCGGGACAGGGGTTGGAGACCCAGTACTTC. Drawing the rest from reference TRBV7-2 and TRBJ2-5, the complete variable domain is GAGVSQSPSNKVTEKGKDVELRCDPISGHTALYWYRQSLGQGLEFLIYFQGNSAPDKSGLPSDRFSAERTGGSVSTLTIQRTQQEDSAVYLCASSLLPGQGLETQYFGPGTRLLVL.

J is TRBJ2-7 and V is TRBV12-5, with 10 bases that match TRBD1. Trimming took 0 bases from V and 6 from J; bases not matched to a gene: 8. This CDR3 has 16 residues. CDR1 LGHNT and CDR2 FRNRAP come from the germline V gene. The CDR3 bases are TGTGCTAGTGGTTTGGTACTAGGGACAGGGGTCAGCGAGCAGTACGTC. As protein: CASGLVLGTGVSEQYV.

This chain uses TRBV6-5 with TRBJ2-7; possibly TRBD1 for D (6 bases). Per the germline V gene, CDR1 is MNHEY and CDR2 is SVGAGI. V lost 6 bases and J lost 6, with 15 bases in between. This CDR3 is 13 amino acids long. CDR3 nucleotides: TGTGCCAGCAGACAGGGCCCTATCCTCGAGCAGTACGTC. This encodes CASRQGPILEQYV.

This clone has more than one count but fewer than ten. The chain has TRBV7-6 and TRBJ1-1; D might be TRBD1 (6 bases). The V gene's germline CDR1 is SGHVS and CDR2 FNYEAQ. This CDR3 contains 16 residues. The ends were cut back, 4 bases at V and 3 bases at J, with 18 bases in the middle. CDR3 protein: CASSSRGGARDTEAFF. For the CDR3, the DNA is TGTGCCAGCAGCTCCCGCGGGGGGGCGCGGGACACTGAAGCTTTCTTT.

This chain joins TRBV11-1 and TRBJ1-6, with 10 bases identical to TRBD1. There are 16 residues in the CDR3. Unmatched junction bases numbered 3, after V lost 5 bases and J lost 2 bases. Germline V gene sequence: CDR1 SGHAT, CDR2 FQDESV (reference sequence). CDR3 sequence reads: CASSQGQGAYNSPLHF. CDR3 sequence (DNA): TGTGCCAGCAGCCAAGGACAGGGGGCCTATAATTCACCCCTCCACTTT.

The gene calls are TRBV11-1 and TRBJ2-3, with D uncertain. Trimming took 2 bases from V and 9 from J, leaving 9 bases between them. Germline V gene lookup returns CDR1 SGHAT and CDR2 FQDESV (reference sequence). This CDR3 is built from 12 residues. CDR3 amino acids: CASSLNSETQYF. In nucleotides, the CDR3 is TGTGCCAGCAGCTTAAATTCGGAGACGCAGTATTTT.

This clone is a singleton in its sample. This rearrangement joins TRBV28 to TRBJ1-5; the match to TRBD1 covers 9 bases. Germline CDR1 is MDHEN and CDR2 is SYDVKM. The V segment lost 5 bases and the J segment 7 bases; nucleotides outside the gene matches: 12. The length of the CDR3 is 16 residues. The CDR3 nucleotides are TGTGCCAGCAGTCCTCGCCCGGGACAGGGTCGGCAGCCCCAGCATTTT. Amino acids: CASSPRPGQGRQPQHF.

The rearrangement links TRBV18 to TRBJ2-3, with TRBD2 as a possible D gene (6 bases). V gave up 6 bases and J gave up 2 bases, with 15 bases separating them. The V gene's germline CDR1 is KGHSH and CDR2 LQKENI. CDR3 length equals 15 residues. The CDR3, as DNA: TGTGCCAGCTCCCTTCGCGGGGACTTCACAGATACGCAGTATTTT. Translating gives CASSLRGDFTDTQYF.

This clone was counted a single time. The J gene is TRBJ2-3, the V gene TRBV18, with 7 bases aligning to TRBD1. This CDR3 is built from 14 residues. The germline gives CDR1 KGHSH, CDR2 LQKENI. V trimming: 3 bases; J trimming: 5 bases; junction bases outside the gene matches: 5. CDR3 protein: CASSPLQGEDTQYF. The CDR3 DNA reads as TGTGCCAGCTCACCCCTGCAGGGGGAAGATACGCAGTATTTT.

V gene TRBV14 combines with J gene TRBJ1-2, with D unresolved. V lost 4 bases, J lost 4 bases, and 13 bases lay in between. Germline CDR1 reads SGHDN; CDR2 reads FVKESK. The CDR3 length is 14 residues. The CDR3 sequence: CASSLATVPYGYTF. The CDR3 coding sequence is TGTGCCAGCAGCCTCGCCACAGTCCCCTATGGCTACACCTTC.

V and J are TRBV4-1 and TRBJ1-3, with unresolved D. This CDR3 contains 15 residues. V lost 0 bases and J 2 bases, leaving 8 bases between the germline ends. The germline V gene has CDR1 MGHRA and CDR2 YSYEKL. CDR3 coding DNA: TGCGCCAGCAGCCAAGATTCGGCGGCTGGAAACACCATATATTTT. Protein product: CASSQDSAAGNTIYF.

The chain combines TRBV2 with TRBJ1-2, with 8 bases fitting TRBD1. Trimming cost V 5 bases and J 6 bases; bases outside gene matches: 8. The CDR3 spans 14 residues. Germline-derived CDR1 and CDR2 are SNHLY and FYNNEI. The CDR3: CASSQPGQVDGYTF. DNA for the CDR3: TGTGCCAGCAGTCAGCCGGGACAGGTTGATGGCTACACCTTC.

This chain joins TRBV19 and TRBJ2-5; tentative D call: TRBD1 (5 bases). The CDR3 has 13 amino acids. Trimming left V 3 bases short and J 1 base short, with 6 bases between. Germline CDR1 reads LNHDA; CDR2 reads SQIVND (reference sequence). CDR3 residues: CASSIDSQETQYF. For the CDR3, the DNA is TGTGCCAGTAGTATCGACAGCCAAGAGACCCAGTACTTC.

V gene TRBV29-1 combines with J gene TRBJ2-1; no firm D call. This CDR3 region has 16 residues. The V end was cut by 4 bases, the J end by 8 bases, with 24 bases between. The V gene's germline CDR1 is SQVTM and CDR2 ANQGSEA. CDR3 DNA: TGCAGCGTTGGGGCCCATCTAGTCCCCGAAATGGATGAGCAGTTCTTC. Translation gives CSVGAHLVPEMDEQFF.

The chain recombines TRBV5-6 with TRBJ1-5, with D tentatively TRBD1 (5 bases). The CDR3 consists of 15 residues. Trimming pared 4 bases from V and 6 bases from J, leaving 17 bases between. Looked up from germline, CDR1 is SGHDT and CDR2 is YYEEEE. The DNA for the CDR3 is TGTGCCAGCAGCCGAGGTCCAGGGCCAACTCAGCCCCAGCATTTT. This sequence encodes CASSRGPGPTQPQHF.

V and J are TRBV7-8 and TRBJ2-3; no reliable D call. The CDR3 covers 16 residues. The V and J ends lost 5 bases and 0 bases respectively, with 15 bases between them. CDR1 SGHVS and CDR2 FQNEAQ come from the germline V gene. The DNA of the CDR3 is TGTGCCAGCAGCCCTCAGTCACGAACAAGCACAGATACGCAGTATTTT. Protein product: CASSPQSRTSTDTQYF.

This clone was counted once. The genes are TRBV20-1 and TRBJ1-1, with D hard to call. The germline V gene encodes CDR1 DFQATT and CDR2 SNEGSKA (reference sequence). The CDR3 sequence is 11 residues long. Trimming took off 5 bases at V and 9 bases at J, with 13 bases between the two ends. DNA of the CDR3: TGCAGTGCTGAGTACAGTTTCAAAGCTTTCTTT. Translation: CSAEYSFKAFF.

This chain joins TRBV6-2 or TRBV6-3 and TRBJ2-7; tentative D call: TRBD1 (5 bases). The V end lost 5 bases, the J end lost 6 bases, and 14 bases lay between the germline ends. This CDR3 spans 13 amino acids. Germline-derived CDR1 and CDR2 are MNHEY and SVGEGT. The DNA for the CDR3 is TGTGCCAGCAGTCAGGGTTGGAAGGGCGAGCAGTACGTC. It specifies CASSQGWKGEQYV.

The V and J genes are TRBV29-1 and TRBJ1-2; weak D call: TRBD1 (6 bases). The V end lost 4 bases, the J end lost 8 bases, and 20 bases lay between the germline ends. Looked up from germline, CDR1 is SQVTM and CDR2 is ANQGSEA. The CDR3 loop spans 14 amino acids. The CDR3 sequence is CSVVGGAYPVGYTF. The DNA for the CDR3 is TGCAGCGTTGTAGGGGGTGCGTACCCGGTGGGCTACACCTTC.

The chain is built from TRBV11-2 and TRBJ2-7, with unresolved D. CDR3 size: 12 residues. Trimming removed 5 bases from V and 6 bases from J, with 11 bases in between. The germline CDR1 and CDR2 sequences are SGHAT and FQNNGV. The DNA of the CDR3 is TGTGCCAGCAGCCGCATGCCGAGCGAGCAGTACGTC. Protein sequence: CASSRMPSEQYV.

This clone was seen only once. The chain recombines TRBV28 with TRBJ1-2; 8 nucleotides agree with TRBD1. Per the germline V gene, CDR1 is MDHEN and CDR2 is SYDVKM. V was pared by 5 bases and J by 4 bases, with 9 bases of the junction left unmatched. This CDR3 region has 15 residues. The CDR3 sequence: CASSHPDRAGYGYTF. CDR3 nucleotides: TGTGCCAGCAGTCATCCGGACAGGGCGGGCTATGGCTACACCTTC.